Below are 8 T cell receptor beta chains sequenced from a single sample in a study of T cells expressing NK-cell markers. TCRdb reprocessed the 5' RACE reads and keeps a single row for each CDR3 protein, giving no DNA. The sample data list a few hundred thousand distinct CDR3 sequences. Sequencing was carried out using blood T cells: a sorted CD56 or NKG2C T cell subset, CD4+ or CD8+ T cells, or bulk PBMC T cells (not recorded which). The receptors were sampled from a man younger than 35 in good health.

The CDR3 is CASSLGSGTGQETQYF. The V and J genes are TRBV12-3 or TRBV12-4 and TRBJ2-5; the D call from TCRdb, TRBD1, cannot be confirmed without DNA. The CDR3 contains 16 residues.

The chain employs TRBV29-1 and TRBJ2-1; TCRdb designates TRBD2, a call that cannot be tested without DNA. The germline CDR1 and CDR2 sequences are SQVTM and ANQGSEA. This CDR3 has 11 residues. CDR3 residues: CSPRITGVQFF.

The gene calls are TRBV9 and TRBJ1-4; TCRdb selects TRBD1, and the lack of DNA leaves this call unchecked. In germline, CDR1 is SGDLS, CDR2 YYNGEE. The CDR3 runs 17 residues. The CDR3 is CASSPRGTYQGSEKLFF.

The V call is TRBV20-1, the J call TRBJ2-3. Germline V gene sequence: CDR1 DFQATT, CDR2 SNEGSKA (reference sequence). This CDR3 has 14 amino acids. CDR3 amino acids: CSARDRSVTDTQYF.

This chain joins TRBV6-5 and TRBJ2-1; there is no DNA to check the TCRdb D call of TRBD2. Per germline, CDR1 MNHEY and CDR2 SVGAGI. The CDR3 has 15 amino acids. CDR3 sequence: CASSYGAGAGYEQFF.

V and J are TRBV7-9 and TRBJ2-7; TCRdb reports TRBD1, a call that lacks DNA to check it against. The CDR3 totals 14 residues. Germline values: CDR1 SEHNR, CDR2 FQNEAQ (reference sequence). The chain's CDR3 is CASTQAGGRYEQYF.

This chain connects TRBV7-2 to TRBJ1-1; TCRdb designates TRBD1, a call that cannot be tested without DNA. From germline, CDR1 is SGHTA and CDR2 FQGNSA. This CDR3 is built from 13 residues. The CDR3 sequence is CASSLKRGPEAFF.

The chain employs TRBV4-2 and TRBJ2-1; TCRdb indicates TRBD2, and absent DNA this call remains unverified. The CDR3 runs 16 residues. Per the germline V gene, CDR1 is LGHNA and CDR2 is YNFKEQ. The CDR3 sequence: CASSQDLGLATNEQFF.